This TCR beta chain is from a study of OX40 agonist ivuxolimab in advanced cancers. Study-level background: Patients were given ivuxolimab, an antibody that agonizes OX40 (CD134). The study enrolled dose-escalation patients with hepatocellular carcinoma, melanoma, renal cell or head and neck cancer.

General study points: Also present in some nonresponders was a low level of normalized T-cell clonal expansion.

Germline values: CDR1 SGDLS, CDR2 YYNGEE. With V trimmed by 0 bases and J by 3 bases, 8 bases remained unmatched. The CDR3 consists of 16 residues. Method: immunoSEQ multiplex PCR; TCRdb's copy keeps in-frame clones and lacks some. This sample has 120,000 or so clones; roughly nine tenths occur once, and the top ten carry approximately 0.29%. Of note for this clone: What it binds is not known.

The material was CD4+ or CD8+ T cells sorted from blood, obtained in a trial of the OX40 agonist ivuxolimab. This chain uses TRBV9 with TRBJ1-1, with 7 bases matching TRBD1. The clonotype was recovered from an adult with an advanced solid tumor such as melanoma, head and neck, liver or kidney cancer. The CDR3 is CASSVAGTARDTEAFF. The CDR3 DNA reads TGTGCCAGCAGCGTAGCAGGGACAGCCAGAGACACTGAAGCTTTCTTT.